The 19 T cell receptor beta chains below come from one sample, sequenced in a study of blood T cells in healthy people across ages (dated by TCRdb to 2013 to 2016). Library creation used 5' RACE. Instrument on record: Illumina HiSeq 2500. A second roughly 6 to 12 cycle PCR used a sample-barcoded 5' primer and a J-beta primer mix. The public reads were reprocessed in TCRdb via fastp at Q25 and MiXCR, keeping in-frame beta chains. Each entry is one CDR3 protein sequence, shown with its most common DNA and genes. In all, the sample holds 780,000 or so distinct CDR3 sequences, and 20% to 30% of those were seen once. The ten largest clones capture under 4.5% of the sample. A further study also used this sample, focusing on T cells of mothers and their children.

Sequencing input: blood. These receptors originate from a boy between 10 and 17 years old in good health.

In its sample, this clonotype was seen a few times. The V gene is TRBV7-2, the J gene TRBJ2-3; 10 bases align to TRBD1. The CDR3 spans 17 residues. Trimming cost V 5 bases and J 2 bases; bases outside gene matches: 10. Looked up from germline, CDR1 is SGHTA and CDR2 is FQGNSA. Here the CDR3 DNA reads TGTGCCAGCAGCCGAGGGGGACAGGGGAGGCCCACAGATACGCAGTATTTT. It yields the protein CASSRGGQGRPTDTQYF.

The chain recombines TRBV28 with TRBJ2-5, with TRBD1 matching over 7 bases. Germline V CDR1 and CDR2: MDHEN, SYDVKM. The V segment lost 5 bases and the J segment 2 bases; nucleotides outside the gene matches: 11. This CDR3 region has 16 residues. CDR3 residues: CASSNLVLGQQETQYF. CDR3 DNA sequence: TGTGCCAGCAGTAATCTCGTCTTGGGACAGCAAGAGACCCAGTACTTC.

V gene TRBV20-1 combines with J gene TRBJ1-1; D may be TRBD1 (5 bases). The CDR3 runs to 14 residues. Trimming cost V 2 bases and J 4 bases, with 14 bases left between them. Germline loops: CDR1 DFQATT, CDR2 SNEGSKA (reference sequence). The CDR3 DNA reads TGCAGTGCTAGACCTCTGGGGGGGGGCACTGAAGCTTTCTTT. It encodes CSARPLGGGTEAFF.

The V and J genes are TRBV30 and TRBJ2-6, with no clear D. V was shortened by 0 bases and J by 0 bases, with 3 bases between the two germline ends. Germline V gene lookup returns CDR1 GTSNPN and CDR2 SVGIG (reference sequence). The CDR3 is 14 residues long. The CDR3 DNA is TGTGCCTGGAGTGTAGCCTCTGGGGCCAACGTCCTGACTTTC. Translated, it gives CAWSVASGANVLTF.

This clonotype was seen only a few times. The chain recombines TRBV4-1 with TRBJ2-7; D is undetermined. CDR1 and CDR2 from the germline V gene are MGHRA and YSYEKL. V dropped 3 bases and J dropped 3 bases, with 9 bases sitting between them. This CDR3 region has 13 residues. The CDR3 DNA is TGCGCCAGCAGCCATACCCCGGGCTACGAGCAGTACTTC. Its translation: CASSHTPGYEQYF.

Details on this clonotype: Germline and junction disagree at one end, which may indicate a read error. This chain uses TRBV7-7 with TRBJ2-5; D not resolved. Germline V gene lookup returns CDR1 SSHAT and CDR2 FNYEAQ (reference sequence). The CDR3 extends over 15 amino acids. This chain's CDR3 is CASSLSFGGQETQYF. In nucleotides, the CDR3 is TGTGCTAGCAGCTTATCGTTCGGCGGACAAGAGACCCAGTACTTC. The variable domain in full, with the rest retrieved from reference TRBV7-7 and TRBJ2-5, is GAGVSQSPRYKVTKRGQDVTLRCDPISSHATLYWYQQALGQGPEFLTYFNYEAQPDKSGLPSDRFSAERPEGSISTLTIQRTEQRDSAMYRCASSLSFGGQETQYFGPGTRLLVL.

This chain links TRBV5-5 with TRBJ2-5; D call uncertain. The DNA end is a closer match to TRBJ2-1, so the J assignment may be wrong. This CDR3 comprises 14 residues. Germline CDR1 reads SGHKS; CDR2 reads YYEKEE (reference sequence). The DNA of the CDR3 is TGTGCCAGCAGCTCCCCACATATAGGCAATGAGCAGTTCTTC. Amino acid sequence: CASSSPHIGNEQFF.

The chain joins TRBV7-9 to TRBJ2-7, with 12 nucleotides matching TRBD2. The ends lost 2 bases at V and 0 bases at J; junction bases unmatched: 8. The CDR3 has 18 amino acids. The germline CDR1 and CDR2 sequences are SEHNR and FQNEAQ (reference sequence). The CDR3 coding sequence is TGTGCCAGCAGCTTATCGGCCTTGACTAGCGGGGGCTCCTACGAGCAGTACTTC. Translated: CASSLSALTSGGSYEQYF.

Regarding this clonotype: Relative to the germline gene, one junction end is altered; a read error may explain this. The chain has TRBV28 and TRBJ1-1, with D uncertain. The CDR3 runs 14 residues. The germline V gene has CDR1 MDHEN and CDR2 SYDVKM. CDR3 sequence: CASSLFRGNPEAFF. CDR3 DNA: TGTGCCAGCAGTTTATTCCGAGGGAACCCTGAAGCTTTCTTT.

The CDR3 region is CASSLVSAVPPYNEQFF. The CDR3, as DNA: TGTGCCAGCAGCTTAGTAAGCGCGGTCCCCCCCTACAATGAGCAGTTCTTC. J is TRBJ2-1 and V is TRBV7-8; D remains unclear. This CDR3 has 17 residues. Per germline, CDR1 SGHVS and CDR2 FQNEAQ. Deletions cut 1 base from V and 2 bases from J, with 15 bases between.

The chain employs TRBV7-2 and TRBJ1-3, with a possible D match to TRBD1 (6 bases). The CDR3 runs to 15 residues. Germline-derived CDR1 and CDR2 are SGHTA and FQGNSA. Trimming cost V 1 base and J 4 bases, with 11 bases left between them. The CDR3 bases are TGTGCCAGCAGCTTAGTAGCAGGGGTCGGAAACACCATATATTTT. Amino acid sequence: CASSLVAGVGNTIYF.

The gene calls are TRBV20-1 and TRBJ1-2, with D unclear. CDR3 length: 11 amino acids. Per germline, CDR1 DFQATT and CDR2 SNEGSKA (reference sequence). V lost 0 bases to trimming and J lost 8 bases, with 7 bases between them. In nucleotides, the CDR3 is TGCAGTGCTAGAGATCCGGGGGGCTACACCTTC. Encoded protein: CSARDPGGYTF.

A few counts support this clonotype. CDR3 loop: CASSSPGLAGAGELFF. In DNA form, the CDR3 reads TGTGCCAGTAGTTCCCCGGGACTAGCGGGAGCCGGGGAGCTGTTTTTT. This rearrangement joins TRBV19 to TRBJ2-2; 14 nucleotides line up with TRBD2. CDR1 and CDR2 (germline): LNHDA, SQIVND (reference sequence). The CDR3 runs to 16 residues. V gave up 5 bases and J gave up 6 bases; unmatched junction bases: 5.

This clonotype has more than one count but fewer than ten. The J gene is TRBJ1-1, the V gene TRBV12-3 or TRBV12-4; D remains ambiguous. The CDR3 has 13 residues. V was pared by 3 bases and J by 4 bases, with 9 bases between. CDR3 coding DNA: TGTGCCAGCAGTTTTACGCCGGTCACTGAAGCTTTCTTT. This translates into CASSFTPVTEAFF.

The chain has TRBV19 and TRBJ2-7; D call uncertain. Germline V gene lookup returns CDR1 LNHDA and CDR2 SQIVND (reference sequence). V dropped 9 bases and J dropped 2 bases, with 17 bases sitting between them. CDR3 size: 14 residues. The CDR3 region has the DNA TGTGCCAGCCACAAGACGGATCTCCCCTACGAGCAGTACTTC. This codes for CASHKTDLPYEQYF.

The CDR3 reads CASSQGWGSSYNSPLHF. The DNA of the CDR3 is TGTGCCAGCAGTCAGGGTTGGGGCAGCTCCTATAATTCACCCCTCCACTTT. This chain uses TRBV27 with TRBJ1-6; a weak D match, TRBD1 (5 bases). CDR1 MNHEY and CDR2 SMNVEV come from the germline V gene (reference sequence). Trimming stripped 5 bases from V and 0 bases from J, with 14 bases between. The CDR3 sequence is 17 residues long.

The chain links TRBV10-3 to TRBJ2-1; D might be TRBD2 (5 bases). Germline lookup yields CDR1 ENHRY and CDR2 SYGVKD. Between the trimmed V and J ends, which lost 0 bases and 10 bases, there was a span of 10 bases. This CDR3 has 13 residues. The DNA of the CDR3 is TGTGCCATCAGTGAGTCGGAGGAGGCCGAGCAGTTCTTC. It codes for CAISESEEAEQFF.

This CDR3 reads CASGQPGGYEQYF. In DNA form, the CDR3 reads TGTGCCAGCGGACAGCCAGGAGGCTACGAGCAGTACTTC. This sequence joins TRBV4-2 and TRBJ2-7; tentatively, D is TRBD1 (6 bases). Germline CDR1 is LGHNA and CDR2 is YNFKEQ. With 8 bases removed from V and 3 bases from J, the gap between germline ends came to 14 bases. CDR3 length equals 13 residues.

Points on this clonotype: A read error may produce the germline difference seen at one junction end. The chain couples TRBV11-2 to TRBJ1-4; 10 bases are a match to TRBD1. CDR3 length: 17 residues. The germline gives CDR1 SGHAT, CDR2 FQNNGV. The CDR3 sequence is CVSSLGAGTGVDEKLFF. The CDR3 coding sequence is TGTGTCAGCAGCTTAGGGGCCGGGACAGGGGTTGATGAAAAACTGTTTTTT.